This is a list of T cell receptor beta chains from one sample in a study of cytomegalovirus exposure and HLA in healthy donors. The data were produced by immunoSEQ multiplex PCR, yet TCRdb's version contains in-frame clones alone and is incomplete. The sample consists of about 190,000 clones, more than 75% of them appearing once. The sequencing sample was made of PBMCs. Receptors were obtained from a woman under 30 in good health and CMV-seronegative. CDR3s include the opening cysteine and the closing phenylalanine or tryptophan. D genes are given only for firm matches. Size is stated for part of the rows, as once, few or many counts, or as a class when the clone is expanded.

>TRBD2|16|TRBV11-2|TRBJ2-5|.
CASSLSSGGHVETQYF
TGTGCCAGCAGCTTATCGAGCGGGGGTCATGTCGAGACCCAGTACTTC
>.|11|TRBV2|TRBJ2-1|.
CASGGATEQFF
TGTGCCAGCGGGGGGGCAACTGAGCAGTTCTTC
>TRBD1|11|TRBV29-1|TRBJ1-2|.
CSVQGNYGYTF
TGCAGCGTACAGGGGAACTATGGCTACACCTTC
>.|12|TRBV6-5|TRBJ2-7|.
CASSYEGAVEYF
TGTGCCAGCAGTTACGAAGGGGCCGTGGAGTACTTC
>.|15|TRBV5-1|TRBJ2-5|.
CASTRGGGVGETQYF
TGCGCCAGCACCCGGGGCGGGGGCGTCGGCGAGACCCAGTACTTC
>TRBD1|13|TRBV25-1|TRBJ2-7|.
CASSELDRGEQYF
TGTGCCAGCAGTGAATTAGACAGGGGCGAGCAGTACTTC
>.|12|TRBV30|TRBJ1-1|few
CAWSFMNTEAFF
TGTGCCTGGAGTTTCATGAACACTGAAGCTTTCTTT
>TRBD1|13|TRBV5-6|TRBJ2-5|.
CASSLDRGETQYF
TGTGCCAGCAGCCTCGACAGGGGGGAGACCCAGTACTTC
>TRBD2|19|TRBV19|TRBJ2-1|.
CASSGSGTSGRGIYNEQFF
TGTGCCAGTAGTGGATCCGGGACTAGCGGGAGGGGTATCTACAATGAGCAGTTCTTC
>.|13|TRBV5-1|TRBJ1-1|many
CASSDYKNTEAFF
TGCGCCAGCAGCGATTACAAGAACACTGAAGCTTTCTTT
>.|15|TRBV25-1|TRBJ1-5|.
CASRSSGAGNQPQHF
TGTGCCAGCAGGAGCTCAGGGGCGGGCAATCAGCCCCAGCATTTT
>TRBD2|16|TRBV30|TRBJ2-7|.
CAWSVHSGLATYEQYF
TGTGCCTGGAGTGTACATTCTGGACTAGCGACCTACGAGCAGTACTTC
>TRBD1|16|TRBV7-3|TRBJ2-1|.
CASSRITGQGSYEQFF
TGTGCCAGCAGCCGAATTACGGGACAGGGTTCGTATGAGCAGTTCTTC
>.|14|TRBV29-1|TRBJ2-7|.
CSVEETGPRYEQYF
TGCAGCGTTGAAGAAACAGGTCCGCGTTACGAGCAGTACTTC
>.|13|TRBV15|TRBJ1-1|.
CATSRGPPTEAFF
TGTGCCACCAGCAGGGGCCCCCCTACTGAAGCTTTCTTT
>.|15|TRBV6-5|TRBJ2-5|once
CASSYSYRGGETQYF
TGTGCCAGCAGTTACTCGTACAGGGGAGGAGAGACCCAGTACTTC
>TRBD1|15|TRBV4-2|TRBJ1-1|.
CASSPQTGENTEAFF
TGTGCCAGCAGCCCTCAGACAGGGGAGAACACTGAAGCTTTCTTT